Listed below are T cell receptor beta chains from one sample, sequenced in a study of control samples from healthy donors and cancer patients. Clones were read by immunoSEQ multiplex PCR, and TCRdb kept only the in-frame ones, dropping some. The sample lists 60,000 to 70,000 clones, around 85% occurring once. The material sequenced was blood. The receptor source for this set is a man aged 35 to 55 in good health. CDR3s include the opening cysteine and the closing phenylalanine or tryptophan. A D gene is named only where the DNA matches it firmly. Only part of the rows carry a size: once, few, many, or a class if the clone is expanded.

j_call v_call clone_size d_call cdr3_nt cdr3_aa
TRBJ1-5 TRBV6-5 NA NA TGTGCCAGCAGCCTCGGGAGCTTCAATCAGCCCCAGCATTTT CASSLGSFNQPQHF
TRBJ1-2 TRBV9 NA TRBD1 TGTGCCAGCAGCGTGCGGGACAGGGCATTCTATGGCTACACCTTC CASSVRDRAFYGYTF
TRBJ1-2 TRBV7-9 NA TRBD1 TGTGCCAGCAGCTTAGCAATGAGGACAGGGAATGGCTACACCTTC CASSLAMRTGNGYTF
TRBJ2-1 TRBV6-2/TRBV6-3 NA NA TGTGCCAGCAGTTACTCGGGGGACACCTACAATGAGCAGTTCTTC CASSYSGDTYNEQFF
TRBJ1-4 TRBV19 NA NA TGTGCCAGTAGTACGAGGGGACTTAATGAAAAACTGTTTTTT CASSTRGLNEKLFF
TRBJ1-5 TRBV19 once NA TGTGCCAGTAGTATCTCGGGCCCGTGGGGCAATCAGCCCCAGCATTTT CASSISGPWGNQPQHF
TRBJ2-2 TRBV3-1/TRBV3-2 NA TRBD2 TGTGCCAGCAGCCAAGGGGGGGCTAGCGGGTACACCGGGGAGCTGTTTTTT CASSQGGASGYTGELFF
TRBJ1-3 TRBV6-5 NA TRBD1 TGTGCCAGCAAACCACAGGGGGTGGCTGGAAACACCATATATTTT CASKPQGVAGNTIYF
TRBJ1-6 TRBV5-4 NA NA TGTGCCAGCAGCTTGGACGCAACGTCCAATTCACCCCTCCACTTT CASSLDATSNSPLHF
TRBJ1-1 TRBV9 once NA TGTGCCAGCAGCGGAGGAGTTCTGAACACTGAAGCTTTCTTT CASSGGVLNTEAFF
TRBJ2-7 TRBV6-2/TRBV6-3 NA NA TGTGCCAGCAGCCCCAGCGTCTACGAGCAGTACTTC CASSPSVYEQYF
TRBJ1-2 TRBV9 NA TRBD1 TGTGCCAGCAGCGGACAGGGGGATTACAACTGTGGCTACACCTTC CASSGQGDYNCGYTF
TRBJ2-1 TRBV18 NA TRBD1 TGTGCCAGCTCACCCCAAAAAGGGACAGGGGGCTACAATGAGCAGTTCTTC CASSPQKGTGGYNEQFF
TRBJ2-3 TRBV10-3 few TRBD2 TGTGCCATCAGTTCCGCCGGGGGGGCCACAGATACGCAGTATTTT CAISSAGGATDTQYF
TRBJ2-7 TRBV3-1/TRBV3-2 NA NA TGTGCCAGCAGCCAAGCGGCTGCGACCTACGAGCAGTACTTC CASSQAAATYEQYF
TRBJ1-4 TRBV11-2 NA TRBD1 TGTGCCAGCAGCCAGGGGGTGGGGCTTACTAATGAAAAACTGTTTTTT CASSQGVGLTNEKLFF
TRBJ2-1 TRBV29-1 few TRBD2 TGCAGCGTTGGGGGACTAGCGGGAGGGCCGGGGTTGGGCAATGAGCAGTTCTTC CSVGGLAGGPGLGNEQFF
TRBJ1-2 TRBV7-2 NA NA TGTGCCAGCAGCTTAGACGGCCATCCGAACTATGGCTACACCTTC CASSLDGHPNYGYTF
TRBJ1-5 TRBV3-1/TRBV3-2 once NA TGTGCCAGCAGCCAAGGAAGGGGCGACAATCAGCCCCAGCATTTT CASSQGRGDNQPQHF
TRBJ1-2 TRBV9 NA NA TGTGCCAGCAGCGGCCGGGAGCAAAACTATGGCTACACCTTC CASSGREQNYGYTF
TRBJ2-2 TRBV2 once NA TGTGCCAGCAGTGTCAAGGCGCCCACCGGGGAGCTGTTTTTT CASSVKAPTGELFF
TRBJ2-7 TRBV23-1 NA NA TGCGCCAGCAGTCCCGGGGGCACCTACGAGCAGTACTTC CASSPGGTYEQYF
TRBJ2-1 TRBV6-4 few TRBD2 TGTGCCAGCAGTGACTCTAGCGGGAGCTACAATGAGCAGTTCTTC CASSDSSGSYNEQFF
TRBJ1-5 TRBV5-8 NA NA TGTGCCAGCAGCTTGGGTCAGGGGCCCAATCAGCCCCAGCATTTT CASSLGQGPNQPQHF
TRBJ2-7 TRBV7-2 NA NA TGTGCCAGCAGCTTAGGGGCAATCGGAGACGGCTACGAGCAGTACTTC CASSLGAIGDGYEQYF
TRBJ2-3 TRBV11-2 NA NA TGTGCCAGCAGCTTACTAGACGGAAATACGCAGTATTTT CASSLLDGNTQYF